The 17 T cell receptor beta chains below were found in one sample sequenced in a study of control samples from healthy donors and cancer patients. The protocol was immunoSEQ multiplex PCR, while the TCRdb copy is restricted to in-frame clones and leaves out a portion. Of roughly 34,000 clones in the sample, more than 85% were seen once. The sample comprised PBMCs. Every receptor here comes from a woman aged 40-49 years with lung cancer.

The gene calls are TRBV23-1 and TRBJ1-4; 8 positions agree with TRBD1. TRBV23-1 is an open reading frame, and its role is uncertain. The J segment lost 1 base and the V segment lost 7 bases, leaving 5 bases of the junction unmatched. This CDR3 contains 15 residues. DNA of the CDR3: TGCGCCAGCAAGCAGGGGGCCGGAACTAATGAAAAACTGTTTTTT. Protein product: CASKQGAGTNEKLFF.

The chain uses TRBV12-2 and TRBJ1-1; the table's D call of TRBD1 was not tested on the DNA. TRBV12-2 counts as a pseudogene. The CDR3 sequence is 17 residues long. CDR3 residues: CASRLWDRGREGTEAFF. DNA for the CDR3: TGTGCAAGTCGCTTATGGGACAGGGGGCGAGAGGGGACTGAAGCTTTCTTT.

The CDR3, as DNA: TGTGCCACCAGCCAGACAGGGGCAACGGGAGAGGAGCAGTACTTC. Protein: CATSQTGATGEEQYF. The gene calls are TRBV15 and TRBJ2-7; 8 nucleotides match TRBD1. Losses at the gene ends were 5 bases for V and 7 bases for J; bases not matched to a gene: 13. The CDR3 is 15 residues long. CDR1 and CDR2 (germline): LNHNV, YYDKDF (reference sequence).

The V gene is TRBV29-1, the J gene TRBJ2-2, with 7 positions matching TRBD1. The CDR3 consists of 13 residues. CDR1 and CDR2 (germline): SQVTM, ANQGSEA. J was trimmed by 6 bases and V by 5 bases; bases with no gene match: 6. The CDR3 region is CSVLDQGAGELFF. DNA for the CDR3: TGCAGCGTTTTGGACCAGGGGGCCGGGGAGCTGTTTTTT.

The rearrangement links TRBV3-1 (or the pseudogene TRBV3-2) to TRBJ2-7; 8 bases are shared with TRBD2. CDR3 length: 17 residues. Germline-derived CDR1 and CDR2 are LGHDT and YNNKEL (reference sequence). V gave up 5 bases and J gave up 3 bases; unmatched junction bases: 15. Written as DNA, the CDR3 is TGTGCCAGCAGCGCGGGGGGCCCGCCATTTCCCTTCTACGAGCAGTACTTC. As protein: CASSAGGPPFPFYEQYF.

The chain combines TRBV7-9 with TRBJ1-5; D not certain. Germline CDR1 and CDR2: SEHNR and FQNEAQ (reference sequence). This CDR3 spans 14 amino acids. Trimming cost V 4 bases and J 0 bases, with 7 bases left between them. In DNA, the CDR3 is TGTGCCAGCAGCTCCGAATATAGCAATCAGCCCCAGCATTTT. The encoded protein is CASSSEYSNQPQHF.

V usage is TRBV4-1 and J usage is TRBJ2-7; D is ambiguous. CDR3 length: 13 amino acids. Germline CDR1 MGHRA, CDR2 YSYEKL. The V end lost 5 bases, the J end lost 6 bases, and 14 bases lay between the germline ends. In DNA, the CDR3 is TGCGCCAGCAGCACCCGAGTCGGTCTCGAGCAGTACTTC. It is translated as CASSTRVGLEQYF.

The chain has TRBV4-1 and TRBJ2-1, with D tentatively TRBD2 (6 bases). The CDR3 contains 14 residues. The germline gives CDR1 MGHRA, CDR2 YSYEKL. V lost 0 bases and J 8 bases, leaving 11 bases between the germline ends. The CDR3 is CASSQDNSGDEQFF. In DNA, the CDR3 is TGCGCCAGCAGCCAAGACAATAGCGGTGATGAGCAGTTCTTC.

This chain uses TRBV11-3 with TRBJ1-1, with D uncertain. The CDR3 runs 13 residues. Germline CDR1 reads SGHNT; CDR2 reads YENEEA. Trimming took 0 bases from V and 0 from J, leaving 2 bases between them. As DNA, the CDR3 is TGTGCCAGCAGCTTAGAAGTGAACACTGAAGCTTTCTTT. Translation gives CASSLEVNTEAFF.

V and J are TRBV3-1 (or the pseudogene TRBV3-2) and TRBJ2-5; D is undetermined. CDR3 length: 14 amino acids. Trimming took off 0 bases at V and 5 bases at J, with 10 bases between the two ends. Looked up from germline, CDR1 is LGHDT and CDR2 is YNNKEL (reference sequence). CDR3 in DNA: TGTGCCAGCAGCCAAGAGCCAGGCTCGGAGACCCAGTACTTC. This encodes CASSQEPGSETQYF.

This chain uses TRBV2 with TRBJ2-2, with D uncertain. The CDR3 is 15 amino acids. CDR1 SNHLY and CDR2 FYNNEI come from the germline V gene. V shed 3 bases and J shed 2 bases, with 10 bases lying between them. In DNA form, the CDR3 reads TGTGCCAGCAGTGAGACAAACGAAAACACCGGGGAGCTGTTTTTT. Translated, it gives CASSETNENTGELFF.

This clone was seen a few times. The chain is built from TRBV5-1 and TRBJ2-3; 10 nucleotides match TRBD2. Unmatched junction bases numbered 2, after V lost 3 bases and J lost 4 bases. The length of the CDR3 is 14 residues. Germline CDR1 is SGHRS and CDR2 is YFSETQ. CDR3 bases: TGCGCCAGCAGCTCTGGGACTAGCGCAGATACGCAGTATTTT. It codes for CASSSGTSADTQYF. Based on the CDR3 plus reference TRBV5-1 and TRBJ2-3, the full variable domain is KAGVTQTPRYLIKTRGQQVTLSCSPISGHRSVSWYQQTPGQGLQFLFEYFSETQRNKGNFPGRFSGRQFSNSRSEMNVSTLELGDSALYLCASSSGTSADTQYFGPGTRLTVL.

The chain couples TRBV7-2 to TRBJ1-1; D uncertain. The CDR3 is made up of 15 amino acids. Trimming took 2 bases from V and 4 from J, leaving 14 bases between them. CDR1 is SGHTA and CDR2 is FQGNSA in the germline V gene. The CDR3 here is CASSLYDEGFTEAFF. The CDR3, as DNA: TGTGCCAGCAGCTTATATGACGAGGGATTCACTGAAGCTTTCTTT.

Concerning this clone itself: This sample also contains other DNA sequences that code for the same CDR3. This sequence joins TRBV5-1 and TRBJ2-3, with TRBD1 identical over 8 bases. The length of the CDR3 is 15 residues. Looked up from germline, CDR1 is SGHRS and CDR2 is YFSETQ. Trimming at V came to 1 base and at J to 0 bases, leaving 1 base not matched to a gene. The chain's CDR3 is CASSLQGASTDTQYF. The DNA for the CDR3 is TGCGCCAGCAGCTTGCAGGGGGCAAGCACAGATACGCAGTATTTT.

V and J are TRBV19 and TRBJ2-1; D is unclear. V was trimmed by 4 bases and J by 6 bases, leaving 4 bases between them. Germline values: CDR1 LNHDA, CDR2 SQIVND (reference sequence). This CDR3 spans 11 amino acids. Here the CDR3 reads CASSTFNEQFF. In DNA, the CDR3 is TGTGCCAGTAGTACTTTCAATGAGCAGTTCTTC.

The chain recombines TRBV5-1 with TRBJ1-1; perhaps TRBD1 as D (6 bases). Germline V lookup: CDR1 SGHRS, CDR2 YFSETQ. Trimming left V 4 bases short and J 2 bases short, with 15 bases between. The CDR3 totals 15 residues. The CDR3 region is CASSTRTADNTEAFF. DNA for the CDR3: TGCGCCAGCAGCACTCGGACAGCGGATAACACTGAAGCTTTCTTT.

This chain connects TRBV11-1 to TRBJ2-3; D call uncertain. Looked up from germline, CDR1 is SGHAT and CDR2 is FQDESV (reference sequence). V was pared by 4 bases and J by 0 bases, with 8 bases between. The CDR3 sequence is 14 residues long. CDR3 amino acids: CASSSPLSTDTQYF. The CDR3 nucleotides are TGTGCCAGCAGCTCCCCCCTCAGCACAGATACGCAGTATTTT.